These T cell receptor beta chains were read from a single sample in a study of T cells in localized non-small cell lung cancer. The data were produced by immunoSEQ multiplex PCR, yet TCRdb's version contains in-frame clones alone and is incomplete. The sample has about 11,000 clones, less than 35% seen once. The material was lung tumor tissue, obtained before any cancer treatment. These TCRs come from a man aged 35 to 69 with stage I lung adenocarcinoma. Both conserved end residues are part of each CDR3. Fields, in order: D gene, clone size, V gene, J gene, CDR3 protein, CDR3 DNA. A D gene is named only where the DNA matches it firmly. Clone size, where shown, is once, few, many, or a class for clones that have expanded.

.,.,TRBV19,TRBJ1-5,CASSTPRGISLNQPQHF,TGTGCCAGTAGTACCCCCCGGGGCATCTCCCTAAATCAGCCCCAGCATTTT
TRBD2,.,TRBV6-8,TRBJ2-3,CATSGGLADTQYF,TGTGCCACTAGCGGGGGGTTGGCAGATACGCAGTATTTT
.,.,TRBV19,TRBJ1-1,CASCALNTEAFF,TGTGCCAGCTGCGCGTTGAACACTGAAGCTTTCTTT
TRBD1,.,TRBV5-1,TRBJ2-3,CASSFSGTGRPSGAVQDTQYF,TGCGCCAGCAGCTTCTCCGGGACAGGGAGACCAAGCGGGGCAGTTCAGGATACGCAGTATTTT
TRBD1,few,TRBV19,TRBJ2-7,CASSRTGGEQYF,TGTGCCAGTAGTAGGACAGGGGGCGAGCAGTACTTC
.,.,TRBV14,TRBJ1-1,CASSPIPPGLLDTEAFF,TGTGCCAGCAGCCCAATCCCCCCAGGATTATTGGACACTGAAGCTTTCTTT
.,.,TRBV11-3,TRBJ2-2,CASSLVGGGSRELFF,TGTGCCAGCAGCTTAGTGGGCGGGGGCTCCCGGGAGCTGTTTTTT
.,.,TRBV11-3,TRBJ1-5,CASSPAVGNQPQHF,TGTGCCAGCAGCCCGGCGGTCGGCAATCAGCCCCAGCATTTT
.,.,TRBV14,TRBJ1-1,CASSEEGAGLYLNTEAFF,TGTGCCAGCAGCGAAGAAGGAGCGGGTCTATATTTGAACACTGAAGCTTTCTTT
TRBD2,.,TRBV2,TRBJ2-1,CASSVARSGGGNEQFF,TGTGCCAGCAGCGTAGCCCGAAGCGGGGGGGGTAATGAGCAGTTCTTC
.,.,TRBV30,TRBJ1-1,CAWRGQPNTEAFF,TGTGCCTGGAGAGGACAGCCGAACACTGAAGCTTTCTTT
TRBD1,.,TRBV28,TRBJ1-4,CASSLRGTGGEKLFF,TGTGCCAGCAGTCTGCGAGGGACAGGGGGTGAAAAACTGTTTTTT
.,.,TRBV19,TRBJ2-7,CASSPIDTYEQYF,TGTGCCAGTAGTCCTATCGACACCTACGAGCAGTACTTC
TRBD1,.,TRBV11-3,TRBJ2-1,CASSPTGTGGKQFF,TGTGCCAGCAGCCCGACCGGGACAGGGGGTAAGCAGTTCTTC
TRBD1,.,TRBV29-1,TRBJ2-6,CSVSTGTGANVLTF,TGCAGCGTCTCGACAGGGACCGGGGCCAACGTCCTGACTTTC
.,few,TRBV6-8,TRBJ2-6,CASSPPGANVLTF,TGTGCCAGCAGCCCGCCGGGGGCCAACGTCCTGACTTTC
TRBD1,.,TRBV28,TRBJ1-2,CASSTLGGSGYGYTF,TGTGCCAGCAGTACTCTAGGGGGCTCAGGCTATGGCTACACCTTC
.,.,TRBV25-1,TRBJ2-1,CASSEAGTQREGEQFF,TGTGCCAGCAGTGAGGCCGGGACTCAAAGAGAGGGTGAGCAGTTCTTC
TRBD1,once,TRBV29-1,TRBJ2-3,CSAEQGFRRVDTQYF,TGCAGCGCCGAACAGGGGTTCCGTCGCGTAGATACGCAGTATTTT
TRBD2,many,TRBV2,TRBJ2-3,CASSFKRGPTDTQYF,TGTGCCAGCAGCTTTAAGCGGGGGCCCACAGATACGCAGTATTTT
.,.,TRBV30,TRBJ1-4,CACDYGQGFVGKLFF,TGTGCCTGCGATTACGGCCAGGGGTTCGTTGGAAAACTGTTTTTT
.,few,TRBV9,TRBJ2-3,CASGRGITDTQYF,TGTGCCAGCGGTCGGGGTATCACAGATACGCAGTATTTT
.,few,TRBV6-8,TRBJ1-1,CASSLTGLEAFF,TGTGCCAGCAGCCTCACAGGCCTTGAAGCTTTCTTT
.,few,TRBV9,TRBJ1-2,CASSLALEPYGYTF,TGTGCCAGCAGTTTAGCGCTGGAACCCTATGGCTACACCTTC
TRBD1,.,TRBV18,TRBJ1-5,CASSHGQGEQPQHF,TGTGCCAGCTCACATGGACAGGGTGAACAGCCCCAGCATTTT
.,.,TRBV4-1,TRBJ1-4,CASSQDLTREKLFF,TGCGCCAGCAGCCAAGATCTCACACGTGAAAAACTGTTTTTT
TRBD2,many,TRBV12-5,TRBJ2-3,CATKGGGGAPDTQYF,TGTGCCACCAAGGGTGGCGGGGGGGCCCCAGATACGCAGTATTTT
.,.,TRBV28,TRBJ2-6,CASSLRSGANVLTF,TGTGCCAGCAGTTTACGCTCTGGGGCCAACGTCCTGACTTTC
.,few,TRBV19,TRBJ2-2,CASIGSSSGELFF,TGTGCCAGTATTGGGTCGAGTTCCGGGGAGCTGTTTTTT
TRBD1,.,TRBV5-1,TRBJ2-6,CASSRQGAGANVLTF,TGCGCCAGCAGCCGCCAGGGGGCCGGGGCCAACGTCCTGACTTTC
TRBD1,few,TRBV11-3,TRBJ1-3,CASSVERTGASGNTIYF,TGTGCCAGCAGCGTGGAAAGGACAGGCGCCTCTGGAAACACCATATATTTT
.,.,TRBV6-8,TRBJ1-1,CASSPSRGGPEAFF,TGTGCCAGCAGCCCCTCCCGGGGGGGCCCTGAAGCTTTCTTT
.,.,TRBV10-2,TRBJ2-5,CASSESGEETQYF,TGCGCCAGCAGTGAGTCGGGGGAAGAGACCCAGTACTTC
.,few,TRBV19,TRBJ2-7,CASSPDGGGSYEQYF,TGTGCCAGTAGTCCCGATGGAGGGGGCTCCTACGAGCAGTACTTC
.,.,TRBV29-1,TRBJ1-5,CSVVPSGQPQHF,TGCAGCGTTGTTCCGTCGGGTCAGCCCCAGCATTTT
.,many,TRBV9,TRBJ2-7,CASSVGGSSYEQYF,TGTGCCAGCAGCGTAGGGGGGTCCTCCTACGAGCAGTACTTC
.,few,TRBV11-3,TRBJ1-6,CASSSQEAANSPLHF,TGTGCCAGCAGCTCACAGGAGGCAGCGAATTCACCCCTCCACTTT
TRBD1,.,TRBV12-5,TRBJ1-1,CASGQGGNTEAFF,TGTGCTAGTGGCCAAGGGGGCAACACTGAAGCTTTCTTT
TRBD1,few,TRBV11-3,TRBJ2-3,CASNLRRDSTTDTQYF,TGTGCCAGCAACCTTCGTCGGGACAGCACCACAGATACGCAGTATTTT
TRBD1,few,TRBV6-8,TRBJ2-7,CASSPSGTGFNEQYF,TGTGCCAGCAGTCCTTCCGGGACAGGGTTCAACGAGCAGTACTTC
.,.,TRBV5-1,TRBJ1-4,CASSLGQTNEKLFF,TGCGCCAGCAGCTTGGGACAGACGAATGAAAAACTGTTTTTT
.,few,TRBV4-1,TRBJ1-1,CASSHPQGNTEAFF,TGCGCCAGCAGCCACCCGCAGGGGAACACTGAAGCTTTCTTT
.,.,TRBV11-3,TRBJ2-5,CASSGGGLGQETQYF,TGTGCCAGCAGTGGGGGGGGCCTCGGCCAAGAGACCCAGTACTTC
TRBD1,many,TRBV11-3,TRBJ2-5,CASSFPGGSETQYF,TGTGCCAGCAGCTTCCCAGGGGGCTCGGAGACCCAGTACTTC
TRBD1,once,TRBV30,TRBJ2-3,CAWTGTGFRDTQYF,TGTGCCTGGACCGGGACAGGGTTCAGAGATACGCAGTATTTT
.,few,TRBV15,TRBJ1-4,CATSRARVLGEKLFF,TGTGCCACCAGCAGAGCCAGGGTTCTCGGTGAAAAACTGTTTTTT
TRBD1,few,TRBV11-3,TRBJ2-3,CASSQGQGASDTQYF,TGTGCCAGCAGCCAGGGACAGGGGGCCTCAGATACGCAGTATTTT
.,.,TRBV15,TRBJ2-5,CATSRDRPVETQYF,TGTGCCACCAGCAGAGACCGACCGGTGGAGACCCAGTACTTC
.,few,TRBV9,TRBJ2-1,CASSEGLWNEQFF,TGTGCCAGCAGTGAAGGACTCTGGAATGAGCAGTTCTTC
.,many,TRBV7-2,TRBJ1-1,CASSTDIRDEAFF,TGTGCCAGCAGCACAGACATCCGCGATGAAGCTTTCTTT
.,few,TRBV11-3,TRBJ2-7,CASSRRGGVVEQYF,TGTGCCAGCAGCAGGAGGGGAGGAGTGGTCGAGCAGTACTTC